Detailed here is one T cell receptor beta chain. What it binds is not known. The data stem from a study of T cell responses to AZD1222 COVID-19 vaccine. Produced via immunoSEQ multiplex PCR; TCRdb's table is partial and in-frame only. The table has some 140,000 clones, approximately 92% seen once; the top ten hold about 6.7%. Findings and limits, study-wide: There were vaccine-associated CD4 TCRs across spike, dominant at 160-218 and 743-854.

Germline lookup yields CDR1 LNHDA and CDR2 SQIVND (reference sequence). Trimming removed 0 bases at V and 1 base at J, with 17 bases between. The CDR3 contains 18 residues. The chain recombines TRBV19 with TRBJ2-3; a weak D match, TRBD2 (7 bases). The specimen comprised peripheral blood, sampled 28 days after the second AZD1222 dose. The sequence came from an adult who received the AZD1222 COVID-19 vaccine. For the CDR3, the DNA is TGTGCCAGTAGTATAGATCCTATCGGGGGGCTAGGCACAGATACGCAGTATTTT. Translated, it gives CASSIDPIGGLGTDTQYF.